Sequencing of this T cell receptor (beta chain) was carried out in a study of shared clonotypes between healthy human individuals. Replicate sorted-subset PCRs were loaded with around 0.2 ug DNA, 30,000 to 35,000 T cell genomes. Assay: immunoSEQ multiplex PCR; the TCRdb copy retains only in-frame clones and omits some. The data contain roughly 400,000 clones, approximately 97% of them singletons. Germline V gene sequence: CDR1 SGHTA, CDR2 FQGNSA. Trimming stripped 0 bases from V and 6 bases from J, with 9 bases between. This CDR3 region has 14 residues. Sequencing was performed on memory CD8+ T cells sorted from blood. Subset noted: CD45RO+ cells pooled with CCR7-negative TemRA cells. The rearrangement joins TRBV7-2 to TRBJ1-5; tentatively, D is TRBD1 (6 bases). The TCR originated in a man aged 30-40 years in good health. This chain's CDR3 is CASSLAPGAQPQHF. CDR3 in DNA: TGTGCCAGCAGCTTAGCGCCAGGGGCTCAGCCCCAGCATTTT.